This T cell receptor (beta chain) is from a study of blood T cell repertoires in COVID-19. Across the study: PBMCs, B-cell-depleted T cells, or T cells were the source of the cDNA or gDNA that made up the material.

Data came from immunoSEQ multiplex PCR; TCRdb stores just in-frame clones and leaves some out. Found here are roughly 150,000 clones, 70% to 90% of them singletons; the top ten hold about 4.1%. Enrolled through a virtual design, the participants were between roughly 18 and 95 years of age and came from 24 US areas. Donors in Cohort 3 who had recovered were those with two negative PCRs, healthcare professional clearance, or resolution of their symptoms. The CDR3 spans 15 residues. Germline lookup yields CDR1 KGHSH and CDR2 LQKENI. Trimming took 5 bases from V and 5 from J; bases not matched to a gene: 11. This clone was counted once.

This TCR was sampled from a man aged 50 to 59 who had recovered from COVID-19. V and J are TRBV18 and TRBJ1-2; 7 positions agree with TRBD1. Source material: PBMCs or T cells enriched from blood (not recorded which). CDR3 region: CASSSDRLEVYGYTF. The CDR3 DNA sequence: TGTGCCAGCTCATCGGACAGGCTTGAAGTATATGGCTACACCTTC.